The T cell receptor (beta chain) described here comes from a study of cytomegalovirus exposure and HLA in healthy donors. This PCR relied on a set of 60 Vbeta primers and 13 Jbeta primers. The assay was immunoSEQ multiplex PCR, and TCRdb's table has in-frame clones only and misses some. The table has 95,000 to 100,000 clones, about 74% seen once. This CDR3 is built from 16 residues. Per the germline V gene, CDR1 is LNHDA and CDR2 is SQIVND (reference sequence). V was pared by 5 bases and J by 1 base, with 9 bases of the junction left unmatched. Nominally healthy donors were sampled, though unrecorded immune exposures were likely.

The rearrangement uses TRBV19 and TRBJ2-3; TRBD1 matches at 7 bases. The sample was PBMCs. The receptor was derived from a male donor in good health and CMV-seronegative. The CDR3 coding sequence is TGTGCCAGTAGTTATCCAAACAGGGGAGGCACAGATACGCAGTATTTT. Translating it yields CASSYPNRGGTDTQYF.